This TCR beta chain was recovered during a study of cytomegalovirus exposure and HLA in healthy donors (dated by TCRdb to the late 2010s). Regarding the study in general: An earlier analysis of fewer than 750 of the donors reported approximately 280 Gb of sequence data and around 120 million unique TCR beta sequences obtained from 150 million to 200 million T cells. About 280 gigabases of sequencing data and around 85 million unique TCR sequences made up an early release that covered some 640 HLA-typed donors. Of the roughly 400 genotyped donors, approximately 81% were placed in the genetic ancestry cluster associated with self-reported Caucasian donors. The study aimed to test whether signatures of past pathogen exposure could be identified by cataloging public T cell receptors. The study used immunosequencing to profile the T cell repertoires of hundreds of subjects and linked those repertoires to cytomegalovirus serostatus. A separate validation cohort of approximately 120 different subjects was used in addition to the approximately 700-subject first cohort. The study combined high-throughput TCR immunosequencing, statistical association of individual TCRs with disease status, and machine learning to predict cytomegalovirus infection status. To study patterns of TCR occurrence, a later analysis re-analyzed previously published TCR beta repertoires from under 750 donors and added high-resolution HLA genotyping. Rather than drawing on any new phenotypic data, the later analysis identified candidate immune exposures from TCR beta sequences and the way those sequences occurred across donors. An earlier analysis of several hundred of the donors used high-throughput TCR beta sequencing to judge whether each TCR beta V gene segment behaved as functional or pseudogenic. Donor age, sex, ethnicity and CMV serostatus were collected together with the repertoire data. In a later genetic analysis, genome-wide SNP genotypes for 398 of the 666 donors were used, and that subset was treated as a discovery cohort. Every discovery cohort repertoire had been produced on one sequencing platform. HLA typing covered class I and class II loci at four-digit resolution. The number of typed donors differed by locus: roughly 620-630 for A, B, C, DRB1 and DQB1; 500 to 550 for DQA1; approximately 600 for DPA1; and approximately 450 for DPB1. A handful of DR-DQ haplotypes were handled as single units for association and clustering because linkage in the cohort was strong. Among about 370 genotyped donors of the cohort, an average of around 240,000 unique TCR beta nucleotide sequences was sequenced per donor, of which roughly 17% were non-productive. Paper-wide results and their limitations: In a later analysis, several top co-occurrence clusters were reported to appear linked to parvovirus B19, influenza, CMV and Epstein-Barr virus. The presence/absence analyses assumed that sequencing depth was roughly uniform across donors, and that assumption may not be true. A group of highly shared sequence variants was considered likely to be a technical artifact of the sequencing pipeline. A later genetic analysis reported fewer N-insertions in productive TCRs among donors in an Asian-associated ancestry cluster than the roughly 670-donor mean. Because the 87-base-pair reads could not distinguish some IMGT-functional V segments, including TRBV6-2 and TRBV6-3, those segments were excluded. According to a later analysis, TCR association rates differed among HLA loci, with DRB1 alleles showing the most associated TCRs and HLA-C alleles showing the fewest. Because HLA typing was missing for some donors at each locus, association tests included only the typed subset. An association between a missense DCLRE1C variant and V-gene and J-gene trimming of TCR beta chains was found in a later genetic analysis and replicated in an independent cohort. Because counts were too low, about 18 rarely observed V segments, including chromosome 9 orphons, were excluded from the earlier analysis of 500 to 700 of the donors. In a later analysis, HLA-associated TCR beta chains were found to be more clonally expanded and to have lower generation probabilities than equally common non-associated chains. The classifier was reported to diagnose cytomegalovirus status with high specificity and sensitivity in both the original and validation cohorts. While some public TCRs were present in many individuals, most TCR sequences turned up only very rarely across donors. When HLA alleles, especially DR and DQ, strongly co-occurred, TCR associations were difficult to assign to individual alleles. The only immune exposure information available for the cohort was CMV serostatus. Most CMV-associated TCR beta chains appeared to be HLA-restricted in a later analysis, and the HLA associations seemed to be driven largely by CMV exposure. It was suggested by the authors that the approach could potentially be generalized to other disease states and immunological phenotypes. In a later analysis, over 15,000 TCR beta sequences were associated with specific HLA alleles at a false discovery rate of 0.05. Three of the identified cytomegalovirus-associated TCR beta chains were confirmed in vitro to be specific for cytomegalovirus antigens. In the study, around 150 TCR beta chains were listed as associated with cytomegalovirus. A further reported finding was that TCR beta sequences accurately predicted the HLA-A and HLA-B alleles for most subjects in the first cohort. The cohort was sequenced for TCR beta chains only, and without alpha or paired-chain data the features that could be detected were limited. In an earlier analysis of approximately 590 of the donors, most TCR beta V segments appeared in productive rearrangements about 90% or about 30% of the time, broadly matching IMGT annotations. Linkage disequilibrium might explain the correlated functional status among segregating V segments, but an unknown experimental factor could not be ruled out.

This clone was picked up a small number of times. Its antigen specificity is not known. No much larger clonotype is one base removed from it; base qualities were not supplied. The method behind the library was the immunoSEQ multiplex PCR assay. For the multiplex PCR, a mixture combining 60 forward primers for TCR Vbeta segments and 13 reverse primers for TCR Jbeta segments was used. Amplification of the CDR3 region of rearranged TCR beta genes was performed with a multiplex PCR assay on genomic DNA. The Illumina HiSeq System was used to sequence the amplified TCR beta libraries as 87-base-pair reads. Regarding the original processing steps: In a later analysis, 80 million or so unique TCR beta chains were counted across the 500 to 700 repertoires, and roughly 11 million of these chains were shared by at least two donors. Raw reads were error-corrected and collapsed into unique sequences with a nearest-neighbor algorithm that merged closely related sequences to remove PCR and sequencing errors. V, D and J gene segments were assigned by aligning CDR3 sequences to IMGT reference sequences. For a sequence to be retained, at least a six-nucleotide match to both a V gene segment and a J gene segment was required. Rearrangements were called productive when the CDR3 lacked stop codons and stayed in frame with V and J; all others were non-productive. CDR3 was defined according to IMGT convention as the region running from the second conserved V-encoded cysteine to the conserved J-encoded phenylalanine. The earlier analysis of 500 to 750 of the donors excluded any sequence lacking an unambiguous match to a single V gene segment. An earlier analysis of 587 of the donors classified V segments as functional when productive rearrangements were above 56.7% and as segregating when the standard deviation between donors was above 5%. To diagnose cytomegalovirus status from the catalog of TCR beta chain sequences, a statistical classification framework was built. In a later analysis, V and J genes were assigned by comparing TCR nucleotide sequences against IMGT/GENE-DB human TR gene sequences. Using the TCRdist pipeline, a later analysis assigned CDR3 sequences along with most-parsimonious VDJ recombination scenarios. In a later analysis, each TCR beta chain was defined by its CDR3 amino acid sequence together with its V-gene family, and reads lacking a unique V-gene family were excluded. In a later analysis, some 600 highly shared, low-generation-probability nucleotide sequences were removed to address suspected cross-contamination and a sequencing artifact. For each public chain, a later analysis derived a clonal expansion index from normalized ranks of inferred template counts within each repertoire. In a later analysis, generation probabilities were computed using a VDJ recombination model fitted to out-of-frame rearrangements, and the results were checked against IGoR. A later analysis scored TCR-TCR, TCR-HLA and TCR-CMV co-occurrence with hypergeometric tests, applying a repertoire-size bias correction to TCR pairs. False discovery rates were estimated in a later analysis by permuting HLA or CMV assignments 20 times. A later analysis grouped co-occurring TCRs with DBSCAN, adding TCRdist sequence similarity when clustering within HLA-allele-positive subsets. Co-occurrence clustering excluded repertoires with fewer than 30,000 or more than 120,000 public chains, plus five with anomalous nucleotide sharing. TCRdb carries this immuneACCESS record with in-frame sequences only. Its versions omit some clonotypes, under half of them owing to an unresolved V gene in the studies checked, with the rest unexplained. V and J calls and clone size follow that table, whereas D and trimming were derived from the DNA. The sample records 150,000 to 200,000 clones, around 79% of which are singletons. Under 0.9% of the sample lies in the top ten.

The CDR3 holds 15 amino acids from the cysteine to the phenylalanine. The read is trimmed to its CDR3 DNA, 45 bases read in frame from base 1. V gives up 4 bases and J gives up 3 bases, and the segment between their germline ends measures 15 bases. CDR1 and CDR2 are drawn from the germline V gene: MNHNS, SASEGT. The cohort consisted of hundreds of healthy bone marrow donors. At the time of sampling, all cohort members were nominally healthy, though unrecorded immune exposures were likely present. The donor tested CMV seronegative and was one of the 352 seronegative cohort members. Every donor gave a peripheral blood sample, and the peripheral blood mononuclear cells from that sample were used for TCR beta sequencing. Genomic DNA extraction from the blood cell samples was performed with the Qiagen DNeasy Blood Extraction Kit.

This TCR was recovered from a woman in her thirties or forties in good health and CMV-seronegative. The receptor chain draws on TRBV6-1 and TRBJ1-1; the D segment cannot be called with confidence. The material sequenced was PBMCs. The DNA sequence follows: TGTGCCAGCAGTGCTGCAGGTCTCATGGACACTGAAGCTTTCTTT. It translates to CASSAAGLMDTEAFF.